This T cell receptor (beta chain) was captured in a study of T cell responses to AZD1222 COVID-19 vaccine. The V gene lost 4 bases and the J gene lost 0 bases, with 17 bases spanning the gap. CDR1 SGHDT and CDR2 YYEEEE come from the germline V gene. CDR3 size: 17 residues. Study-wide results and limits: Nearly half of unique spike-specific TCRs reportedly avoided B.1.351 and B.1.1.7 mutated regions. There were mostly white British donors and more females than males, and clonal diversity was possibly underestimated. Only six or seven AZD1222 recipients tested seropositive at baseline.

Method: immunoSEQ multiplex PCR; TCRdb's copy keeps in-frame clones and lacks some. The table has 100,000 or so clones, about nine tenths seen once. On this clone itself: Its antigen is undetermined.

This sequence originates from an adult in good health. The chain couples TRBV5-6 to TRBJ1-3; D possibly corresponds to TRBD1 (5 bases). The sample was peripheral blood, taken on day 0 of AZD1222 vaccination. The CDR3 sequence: CASSEVGRVSSGNTIYF. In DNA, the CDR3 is TGTGCCAGCAGCGAAGTGGGACGTGTGAGCTCTGGAAACACCATATATTTT.